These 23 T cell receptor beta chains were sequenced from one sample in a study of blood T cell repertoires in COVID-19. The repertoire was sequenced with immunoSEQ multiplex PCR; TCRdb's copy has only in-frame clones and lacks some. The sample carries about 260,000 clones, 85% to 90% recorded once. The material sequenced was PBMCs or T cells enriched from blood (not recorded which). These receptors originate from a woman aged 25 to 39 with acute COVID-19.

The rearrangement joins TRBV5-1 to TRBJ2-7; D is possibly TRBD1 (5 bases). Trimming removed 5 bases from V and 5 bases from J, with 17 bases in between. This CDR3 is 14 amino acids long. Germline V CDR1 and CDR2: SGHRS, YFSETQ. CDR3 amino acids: CASSQGSNYDEQYF. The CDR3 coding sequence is TGCGCCAGCAGTCAGGGTTCCAACTACGACGAGCAGTACTTC.

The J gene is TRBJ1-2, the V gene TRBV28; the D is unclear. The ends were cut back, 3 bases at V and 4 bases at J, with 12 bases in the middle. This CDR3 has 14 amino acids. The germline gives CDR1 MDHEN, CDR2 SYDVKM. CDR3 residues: CASSLFAGGYGYTF. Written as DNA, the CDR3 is TGTGCCAGCAGTTTGTTCGCCGGAGGCTATGGCTACACCTTC.

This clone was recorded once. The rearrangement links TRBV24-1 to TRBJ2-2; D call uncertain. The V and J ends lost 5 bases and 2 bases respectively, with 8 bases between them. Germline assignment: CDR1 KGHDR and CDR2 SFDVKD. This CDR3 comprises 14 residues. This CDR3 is CATSGEINTGELFF. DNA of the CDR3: TGTGCCACCAGTGGCGAGATTAACACCGGGGAGCTGTTTTTT.

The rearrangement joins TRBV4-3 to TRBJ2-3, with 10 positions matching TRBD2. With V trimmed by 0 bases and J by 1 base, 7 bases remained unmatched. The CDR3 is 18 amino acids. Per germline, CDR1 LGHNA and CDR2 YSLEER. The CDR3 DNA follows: TGCGCCAGCAGCCAAGAGCAACTAGCGGGACCAGGCACAGATACGCAGTATTTT. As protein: CASSQEQLAGPGTDTQYF.

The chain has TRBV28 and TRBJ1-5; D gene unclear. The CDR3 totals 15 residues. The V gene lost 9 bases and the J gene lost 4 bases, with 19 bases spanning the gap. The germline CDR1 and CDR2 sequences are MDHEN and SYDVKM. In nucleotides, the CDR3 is TGTGCCAGTTCGGAGACGAAAAAGGCAAATCAGCCCCAGCATTTT. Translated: CASSETKKANQPQHF.

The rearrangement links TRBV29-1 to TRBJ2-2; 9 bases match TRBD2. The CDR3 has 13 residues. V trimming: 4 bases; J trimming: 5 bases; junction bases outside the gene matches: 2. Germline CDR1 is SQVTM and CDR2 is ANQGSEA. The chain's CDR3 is CSVALAGTGELFF. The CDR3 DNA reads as TGCAGCGTTGCGCTAGCGGGAACCGGGGAGCTGTTTTTT.

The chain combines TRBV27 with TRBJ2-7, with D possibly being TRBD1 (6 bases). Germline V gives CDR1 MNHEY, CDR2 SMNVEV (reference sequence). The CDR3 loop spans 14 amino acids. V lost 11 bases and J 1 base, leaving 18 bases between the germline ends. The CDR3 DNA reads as TGTGCCGACTGGGACACCTACTTTTCCTACGAGCAGTACTTC. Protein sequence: CADWDTYFSYEQYF.

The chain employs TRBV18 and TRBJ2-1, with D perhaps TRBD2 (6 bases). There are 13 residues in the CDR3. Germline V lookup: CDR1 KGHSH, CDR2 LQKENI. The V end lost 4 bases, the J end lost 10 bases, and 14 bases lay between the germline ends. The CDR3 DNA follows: TGTGCCAGCTCACGAACGATGGAGGGGGAGCAGTTCTTC. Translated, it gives CASSRTMEGEQFF.

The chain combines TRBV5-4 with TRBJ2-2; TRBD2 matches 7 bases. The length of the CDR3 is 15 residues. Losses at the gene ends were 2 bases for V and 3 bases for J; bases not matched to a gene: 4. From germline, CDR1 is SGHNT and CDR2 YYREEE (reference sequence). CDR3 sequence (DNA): TGTGCCAGCAGCTTAACCAGCGGGGACACCGGGGAGCTGTTTTTT. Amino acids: CASSLTSGDTGELFF.

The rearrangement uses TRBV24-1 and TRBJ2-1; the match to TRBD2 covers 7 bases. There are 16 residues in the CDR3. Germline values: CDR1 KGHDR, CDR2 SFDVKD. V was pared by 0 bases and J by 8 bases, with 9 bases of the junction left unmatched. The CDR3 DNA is TGTGCCACCAGTGATTTGCAGACACTAGCGACGGATGAGCAGTTCTTC. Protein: CATSDLQTLATDEQFF.

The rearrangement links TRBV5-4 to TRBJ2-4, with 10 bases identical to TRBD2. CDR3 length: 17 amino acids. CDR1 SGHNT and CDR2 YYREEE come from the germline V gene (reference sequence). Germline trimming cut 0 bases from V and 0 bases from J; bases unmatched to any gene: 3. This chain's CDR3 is CASSLGAGGGAKNIQYF. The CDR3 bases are TGTGCCAGCAGCTTGGGAGCGGGAGGGGGAGCCAAAAACATTCAGTACTTC.

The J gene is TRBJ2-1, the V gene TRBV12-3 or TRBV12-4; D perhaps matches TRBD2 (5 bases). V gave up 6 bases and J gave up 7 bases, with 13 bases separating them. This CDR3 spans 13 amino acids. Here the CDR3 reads CASRTPSGNEQFF. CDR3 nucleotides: TGTGCCAGCAGAACCCCCTCGGGGAATGAGCAGTTCTTC.

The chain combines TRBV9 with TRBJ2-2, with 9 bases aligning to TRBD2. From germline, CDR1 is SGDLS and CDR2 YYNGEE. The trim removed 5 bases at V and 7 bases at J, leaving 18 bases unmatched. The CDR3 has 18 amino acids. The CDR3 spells CASSTVPSGNEGIGELFF. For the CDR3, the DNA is TGTGCCAGCAGTACCGTCCCTAGCGGGAACGAAGGGATCGGGGAGCTGTTTTTT.

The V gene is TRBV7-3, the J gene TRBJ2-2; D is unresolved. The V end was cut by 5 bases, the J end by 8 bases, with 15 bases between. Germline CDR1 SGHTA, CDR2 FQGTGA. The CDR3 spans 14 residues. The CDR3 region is CASSPGASSGELFF. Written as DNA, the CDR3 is TGTGCCAGCAGCCCAGGCGCGAGTTCTGGGGAGCTGTTTTTT.

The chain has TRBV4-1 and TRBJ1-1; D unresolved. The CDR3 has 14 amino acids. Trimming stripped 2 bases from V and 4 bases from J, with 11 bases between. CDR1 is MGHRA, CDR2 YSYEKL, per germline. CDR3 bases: TGCGCCAGCAGCCAACTCGCCGGGAGCACTGAAGCTTTCTTT. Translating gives CASSQLAGSTEAFF.

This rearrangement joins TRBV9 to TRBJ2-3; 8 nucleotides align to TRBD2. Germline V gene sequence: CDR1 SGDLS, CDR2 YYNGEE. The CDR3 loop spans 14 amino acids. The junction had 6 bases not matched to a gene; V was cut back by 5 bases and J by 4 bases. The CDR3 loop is CASSIAGLADTQYF. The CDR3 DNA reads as TGTGCCAGCAGTATAGCGGGATTGGCAGATACGCAGTATTTT.

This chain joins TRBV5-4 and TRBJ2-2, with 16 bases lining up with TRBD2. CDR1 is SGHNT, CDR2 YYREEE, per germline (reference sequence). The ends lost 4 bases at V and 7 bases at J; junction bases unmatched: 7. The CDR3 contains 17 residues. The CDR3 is CASSPSGTSGRVGELFF. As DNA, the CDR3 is TGTGCCAGCAGCCCGAGCGGGACTAGCGGGAGGGTCGGGGAGCTGTTTTTT.

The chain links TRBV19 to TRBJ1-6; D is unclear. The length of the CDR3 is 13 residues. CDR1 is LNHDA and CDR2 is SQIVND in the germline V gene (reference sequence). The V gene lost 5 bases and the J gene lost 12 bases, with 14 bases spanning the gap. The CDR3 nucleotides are TGTGCCAGTAGTCCCGAGGAGGGTTTACCCCTCCACTTT. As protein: CASSPEEGLPLHF.

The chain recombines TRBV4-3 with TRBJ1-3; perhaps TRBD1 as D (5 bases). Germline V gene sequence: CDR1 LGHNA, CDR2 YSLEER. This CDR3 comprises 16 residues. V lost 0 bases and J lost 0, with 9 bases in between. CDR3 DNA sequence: TGCGCCAGCAGCCAAGACCCAAGGGGCTCTGGAAACACCATATATTTT. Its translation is CASSQDPRGSGNTIYF.

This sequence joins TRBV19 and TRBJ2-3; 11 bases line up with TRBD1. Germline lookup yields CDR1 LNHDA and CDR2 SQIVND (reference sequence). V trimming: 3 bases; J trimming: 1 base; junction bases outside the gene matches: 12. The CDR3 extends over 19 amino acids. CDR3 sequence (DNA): TGTGCCAGTAGTATCGGGGGGACAGGGGGTCCACGAGGCACAGATACGCAGTATTTT. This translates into CASSIGGTGGPRGTDTQYF.

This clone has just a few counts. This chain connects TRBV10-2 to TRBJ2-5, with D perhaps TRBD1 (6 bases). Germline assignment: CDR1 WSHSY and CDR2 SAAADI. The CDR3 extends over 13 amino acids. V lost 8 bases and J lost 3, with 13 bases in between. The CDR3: CASGGQLEETQYF. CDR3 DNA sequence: TGCGCCAGCGGGGGACAACTAGAAGAGACCCAGTACTTC.

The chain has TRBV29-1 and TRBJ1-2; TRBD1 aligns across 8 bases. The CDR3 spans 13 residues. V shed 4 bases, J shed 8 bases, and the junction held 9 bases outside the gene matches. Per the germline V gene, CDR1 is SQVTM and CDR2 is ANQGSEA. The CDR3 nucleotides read TGCAGCGTTGCTTCCGGGACAGGTGGGGGCTACACCTTC. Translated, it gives CSVASGTGGGYTF.

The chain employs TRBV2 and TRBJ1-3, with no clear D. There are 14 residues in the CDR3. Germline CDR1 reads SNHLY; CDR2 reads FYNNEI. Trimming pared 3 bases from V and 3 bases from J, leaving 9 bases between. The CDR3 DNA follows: TGTGCCAGCAGTGAGTCGGGTTTTGGAAACACCATATATTTT. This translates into CASSESGFGNTIYF.